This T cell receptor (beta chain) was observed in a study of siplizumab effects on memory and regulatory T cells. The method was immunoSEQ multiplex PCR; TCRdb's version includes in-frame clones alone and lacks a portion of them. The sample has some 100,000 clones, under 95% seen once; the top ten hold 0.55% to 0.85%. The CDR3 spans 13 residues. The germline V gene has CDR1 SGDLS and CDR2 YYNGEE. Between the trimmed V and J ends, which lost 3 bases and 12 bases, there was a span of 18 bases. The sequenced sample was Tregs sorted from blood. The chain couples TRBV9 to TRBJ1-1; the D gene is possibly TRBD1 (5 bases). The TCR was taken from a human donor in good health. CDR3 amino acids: CASSGDSSGGTFF. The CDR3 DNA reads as TGTGCCAGCAGCGGCGACAGCTCCGGGGGAACTTTCTTT.